The 6 T cell receptor beta chains below all came from one sample that was sequenced in a study of T cell responses to AZD1222 COVID-19 vaccine. Assay: immunoSEQ multiplex PCR; the TCRdb copy retains only in-frame clones and omits some. This table has around 140,000 clones, more than 75% appearing once. This specimen consisted of peripheral blood, obtained on day 0 of AZD1222 vaccination. These receptors were collected from an adult in good health.

The chain uses TRBV15 and TRBJ2-2, with a tentative D call TRBD1 (5 bases). Deletions cut 5 bases from V and 2 bases from J, with 15 bases between. The CDR3 has 16 residues. The germline V gene has CDR1 LNHNV and CDR2 YYDKDF (reference sequence). The CDR3 loop is CATSLLMDTNTGELFF. CDR3 sequence (DNA): TGTGCCACCAGCCTACTAATGGACACAAACACCGGGGAGCTGTTTTTT.

The chain recombines TRBV2 with TRBJ1-4, with unresolved D. Germline CDR1 SNHLY, CDR2 FYNNEI. CDR3 length: 15 residues. V gave up 1 base and J gave up 8 bases, with 14 bases separating them. CDR3 residues: CASSEGGHFGEKLFF. CDR3 sequence (DNA): TGTGCCAGCAGTGAAGGTGGCCATTTTGGGGAAAAACTGTTTTTT.

This clone has only a few counts. The chain joins TRBV6-1 to TRBJ1-4; D is possibly TRBD1 (5 bases). Germline lookup yields CDR1 MNHNS and CDR2 SASEGT. This CDR3 is built from 14 residues. V lost 1 base and J 5 bases, leaving 8 bases between the germline ends. In DNA form, the CDR3 reads TGTGCCAGCAGTGAAGGGGGGGTAAATGAAAAACTGTTTTTT. Its protein product is CASSEGGVNEKLFF.

This clone was found once. The chain couples TRBV12-1 to TRBJ1-2. TRBV12-1 has pseudogene status. The CDR3 has 16 residues. CDR3 DNA sequence: TGTGCCAGCAGCCCAGACCACTTCCCCGACGGGAATGGCTACACCTTC. It translates to CASSPDHFPDGNGYTF.

The CDR3 spells CASRTGVQPQHF. CDR3 DNA: TGTGCCAGCAGAACAGGGGTTCAGCCCCAGCATTTT. This chain uses TRBV6-5 with TRBJ1-5; 7 positions agree with TRBD1. Germline CDR1 reads MNHEY; CDR2 reads SVGAGI. The length of the CDR3 is 12 residues. Germline trimming cut 6 bases from V and 6 bases from J; bases unmatched to any gene: 2.

The chain joins TRBV6-4 to TRBJ2-1; D remains unclear. The CDR3 spans 15 residues. The V end lost 4 bases, the J end lost 0 bases, and 10 bases lay between the germline ends. Germline values: CDR1 MRHNA, CDR2 SNTAGT. CDR3 loop: CASSVYRSSYNEQFF. Written as DNA, the CDR3 is TGTGCCAGCAGTGTCTATCGGAGCTCCTACAATGAGCAGTTCTTC.